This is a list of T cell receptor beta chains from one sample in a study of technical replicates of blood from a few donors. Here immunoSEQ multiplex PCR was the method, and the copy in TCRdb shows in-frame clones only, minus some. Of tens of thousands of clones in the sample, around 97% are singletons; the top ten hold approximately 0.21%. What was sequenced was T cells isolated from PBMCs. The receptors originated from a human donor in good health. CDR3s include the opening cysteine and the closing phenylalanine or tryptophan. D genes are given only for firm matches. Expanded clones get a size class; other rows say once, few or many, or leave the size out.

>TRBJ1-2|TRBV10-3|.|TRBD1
TGTGCCATCAGTGAAAGGGACAGGGATGGCTACACCTTC
CAISERDRDGYTF
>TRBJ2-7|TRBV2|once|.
TGTGCCAGCAGTGACGTGGTGGACAGGAGGGCCTACGAGCAGTACTTC
CASSDVVDRRAYEQYF
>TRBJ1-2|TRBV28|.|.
TGTGCCAGCAGTTTTAGTCGAGGCTACACCTTC
CASSFSRGYTF
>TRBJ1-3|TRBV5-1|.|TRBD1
TGCGCCAGCAGCTTGGCGCGACAGGGGGCGACTGGAAACACCATATATTTT
CASSLARQGATGNTIYF
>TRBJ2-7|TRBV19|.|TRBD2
TGTGCCAGTAGTCCTAGCGGGGGGGCCTACGAGCAGTACTTC
CASSPSGGAYEQYF
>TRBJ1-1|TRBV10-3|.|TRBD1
TGTGCCATCAAGGGGACAGGGAGCGGGAACACTGAAGCTTTCTTT
CAIKGTGSGNTEAFF
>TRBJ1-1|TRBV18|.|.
TGTGCCAGCTCACCAAGGGGCCTGAACACTGAAGCTTTCTTT
CASSPRGLNTEAFF
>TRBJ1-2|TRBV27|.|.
TGTGCCAGCAGTGCTACAGAGAACTCTAACTATGGCTACACCTTC
CASSATENSNYGYTF
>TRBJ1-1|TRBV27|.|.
TGTGCCAGCAGTCAAATTGGGGGGTGGGGTGAAGCTTTCTTT
CASSQIGGWGEAFF
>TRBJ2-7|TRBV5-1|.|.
TGCGCCAGCAGGGGAACGGGGAGCTCCTACGAGCAGTACTTC
CASRGTGSSYEQYF
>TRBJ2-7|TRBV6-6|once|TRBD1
TGTGCCAGCAGAAGGGGACAGTCCTACGAGCAGTACTTC
CASRRGQSYEQYF
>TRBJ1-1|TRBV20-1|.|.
TGCAGTGCTAGGGGGGGGGCTGAAGCTTTCTTT
CSARGGAEAFF
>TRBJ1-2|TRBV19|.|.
TGTGCCAGTAGTATAGTGGAGCAGGGGCATGGCGGCTACACCTTC
CASSIVEQGHGGYTF
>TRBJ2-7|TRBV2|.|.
TGTGCCAGCAACGAGGCAGGGATGAACGAGCAGTACTTC
CASNEAGMNEQYF
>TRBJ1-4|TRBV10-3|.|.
TGTGCCATCAGTGAGAAGTCCCAGGGAACTAATGAAAAACTGTTTTTT
CAISEKSQGTNEKLFF
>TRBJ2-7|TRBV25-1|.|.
TGTGCCAGCAGTCAGGGGACATACGAGCAGTACTTC
CASSQGTYEQYF
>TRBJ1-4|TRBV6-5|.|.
TGTGCCAGCAACGCGGGGCCGGGGGGAAAACTGTTTTTT
CASNAGPGGKLFF
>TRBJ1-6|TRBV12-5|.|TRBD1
TGTGCTAGTGGCCAGGGGGGCCGGGCCTCACCCCTCCACTTT
CASGQGGRASPLHF
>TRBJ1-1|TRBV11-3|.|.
TGTGCCAGCAGCGGGCCGGGAGAGAGTGACACTGAAGCTTTCTTT
CASSGPGESDTEAFF
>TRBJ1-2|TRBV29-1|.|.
TGCGCGGGATGGGGGGAAGGCGGTGGCTACACCTTC
CAGWGEGGGYTF
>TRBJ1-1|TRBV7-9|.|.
TGTGCCAGCAGCAGAGGAGGGACTGAAGCTTTCTTT
CASSRGGTEAFF
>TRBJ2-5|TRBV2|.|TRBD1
TGTGCCAGTTCGTTCGGGACAGCATCCGAAGAGACCCAGTACTTC
CASSFGTASEETQYF